The 30 T cell receptor beta chains presented below share a single source sample, sequenced in a study of graft-versus-host responses after intestinal transplantation. Sequencing used immunoSEQ multiplex PCR; TCRdb keeps in-frame clones, though not all of them. This table has some 41,000 clones, 89% appearing once. Here the sequenced sample was PBMCs, taken around 280 days after transplant. The receptors were gathered from a human patient who received an intestinal transplant, so some T cells may come from the graft donor.

The rearrangement joins TRBV29-1 to TRBJ2-2; D may match TRBD1 or TRBD2 (5 bases each). There are 12 residues in the CDR3. V was cut by 7 bases and J by 8 bases, with 14 bases left in between. Germline V CDR1 and CDR2: SQVTM, ANQGSEA. The CDR3 DNA sequence: TGCAGCGCCCTGGGACCCTCAGGGGAGCTGTTTTTT. Protein product: CSALGPSGELFF.

This rearrangement joins TRBV19 to TRBJ1-1; 10 bases line up with TRBD1. The ends lost 6 bases at V and 1 base at J; junction bases unmatched: 2. In germline, CDR1 is LNHDA, CDR2 SQIVND (reference sequence). The CDR3 spans 14 residues. This CDR3 reads CASSWDRGNTEAFF. The CDR3, as DNA: TGTGCCAGTAGCTGGGACAGGGGGAACACTGAAGCTTTCTTT.

J is TRBJ1-2 and V is TRBV7-9, with D possibly being TRBD1 (5 bases). Germline V gene lookup returns CDR1 SEHNR and CDR2 FQNEAQ (reference sequence). Trimming took off 5 bases at V and 2 bases at J, with 15 bases between the two ends. The CDR3 spans 15 residues. CDR3 loop: CASSELQGANYGYTF. The DNA for the CDR3 is TGTGCCAGCAGCGAACTCCAGGGAGCCAACTATGGCTACACCTTC.

The gene calls are TRBV6-4 and TRBJ2-3; D might be TRBD2 (7 bases). This CDR3 is built from 16 residues. Germline CDR1 MRHNA, CDR2 SNTAGT. Trimming stripped 2 bases from V and 2 bases from J, with 14 bases between. The CDR3 here is CASSDGGGVPTDTQYF. CDR3 sequence (DNA): TGTGCCAGCAGTGACGGAGGGGGGGTTCCCACAGATACGCAGTATTTT.

The rearrangement joins TRBV11-2 to TRBJ2-5; 7 bases match TRBD1. This CDR3 comprises 15 residues. Germline-derived CDR1 and CDR2 are SGHAT and FQNNGV. V was pared by 0 bases and J by 4 bases, with 5 bases of the junction left unmatched. The CDR3 loop is CASSLEWTGPETQYF. CDR3 sequence (DNA): TGTGCCAGCAGCTTAGAGTGGACAGGCCCAGAGACCCAGTACTTC.

The J gene is TRBJ1-1, the V gene TRBV5-1; the D is unclear. The V end was cut by 3 bases, the J end by 0 bases, with 3 bases between. CDR1 is SGHRS and CDR2 is YFSETQ in the germline V gene. CDR3 size: 12 residues. CDR3 in amino acids: CASSSMNTEAFF. DNA of the CDR3: TGCGCCAGCAGCTCCATGAACACTGAAGCTTTCTTT. The full variable domain, with the rest looked up from reference TRBV5-1 and TRBJ1-1, is KAGVTQTPRYLIKTRGQQVTLSCSPISGHRSVSWYQQTPGQGLQFLFEYFSETQRNKGNFPGRFSGRQFSNSRSEMNVSTLELGDSALYLCASSSMNTEAFFGQGTRLTVV.

A remark on this clone: Germline is not matched at one junction end, which may reflect a read error. The same CDR3 arises from other DNA sequences in this sample as well. The V and J genes are TRBV7-3 and TRBJ2-2; 7 positions agree with TRBD1. The CDR3 loop spans 17 amino acids. Germline CDR1 reads SGHTA; CDR2 reads FQGTGA. The CDR3 DNA is TGTGCCAGCAGCTTATACTACAGGGGATCGAACACCGGGGAGCTATTTTTT. Its protein product is CASSLYYRGSNTGELFF.

This chain joins TRBV5-1 and TRBJ2-3; 10 bases line up with TRBD2. Germline CDR1 reads SGHRS; CDR2 reads YFSETQ. J gave up 2 bases and V 0 bases, and 3 bases lay outside the gene matches. This CDR3 has 16 amino acids. CDR3 nucleotide sequence: TGCGCCAGCAGCTTGGAAGCGGGGGGGATCACAGATACGCAGTATTTT. Its translation: CASSLEAGGITDTQYF.

This chain's CDR3 is CASSIDEGRNSPLHF. The CDR3 DNA reads TGTGCCAGTAGTATAGATGAAGGGAGGAATTCACCCCTCCACTTT. The rearrangement links TRBV19 to TRBJ1-6; D gene unclear. V gave up 0 bases and J gave up 7 bases, with 10 bases separating them. This CDR3 comprises 15 residues. CDR1 is LNHDA, CDR2 SQIVND, per germline (reference sequence).

The V call is TRBV7-6, the J call TRBJ2-7; 9 bases are shared with TRBD1. Trimming removed 6 bases from V and 3 bases from J; junction bases left unmatched: 21. The CDR3 consists of 19 residues. Germline V gene lookup returns CDR1 SGHVS and CDR2 FNYEAQ. CDR3 DNA sequence: TGTGCCAGCAGATCTAGCGAGACCCACGGGGGGACAGGGAACTACGAGCAGTACTTC. Amino acids: CASRSSETHGGTGNYEQYF. Full variable domain (outside the CDR3, taken from reference TRBV7-6 and TRBJ2-7): GAGVSQSPRYKVTKRGQDVALRCDPISGHVSLYWYRQALGQGPEFLTYFNYEAQQDKSGLPNDRFSAERPEGSISTLTIQRTEQRDSAMYRCASRSSETHGGTGNYEQYFGPGTRLTVT.

This clone has a handful of counts. V usage is TRBV6-6 and J usage is TRBJ2-1, with D perhaps matching TRBD1 or TRBD2 (5 bases each). Germline CDR1 reads MNHNY; CDR2 reads SVGAGI (reference sequence). The CDR3 consists of 11 residues. Trimming removed 2 bases from V and 10 bases from J, with 6 bases in between. The chain's CDR3 is CASSYGDEQFF. CDR3 DNA: TGTGCCAGCAGTTACGGGGACGAGCAGTTCTTC.

This clone occurred once. This chain links TRBV19 with TRBJ1-1; weak D call: TRBD1 (5 bases). The V gene lost 5 bases and the J gene lost 1 base, with 8 bases spanning the gap. Germline V gene sequence: CDR1 LNHDA, CDR2 SQIVND (reference sequence). The CDR3 has 13 amino acids. CDR3 loop: CASSGQGNTEAFF. As DNA, the CDR3 is TGTGCCAGTAGTGGGCAGGGGAACACTGAAGCTTTCTTT.

The chain uses TRBV29-1 and TRBJ2-1; 7 bases are shared with TRBD1. The J segment lost 4 bases and the V segment lost 4 bases, leaving 1 base of the junction unmatched. The CDR3 has 12 residues. The V gene's germline CDR1 is SQVTM and CDR2 ANQGSEA. CDR3 nucleotide sequence: TGCAGCGTTGGGGGACAGTACAATGAGCAGTTCTTC. It encodes CSVGGQYNEQFF.

This sequence joins TRBV9 and TRBJ2-3; TRBD2 agrees at 8 bases. CDR3 length: 15 residues. V trimming: 5 bases; J trimming: 4 bases; junction bases outside the gene matches: 9. Germline V gives CDR1 SGDLS, CDR2 YYNGEE. CDR3 residues: CASSLSGGSADTQYF. CDR3 coding DNA: TGTGCCAGCAGTCTAAGCGGGGGTAGTGCAGATACGCAGTATTTT. The variable domain in full, with the rest retrieved from reference TRBV9 and TRBJ2-3, is DSGVTQTPKHLITATGQRVTLRCSPRSGDLSVYWYQQSLDQGLQFLIQYYNGEERAKGNILERFSAQQFPDLHSELNLSSLELGDSALYFCASSLSGGSADTQYFGPGTRLTVL.

This chain joins TRBV11-2 and TRBJ1-1; D gene ambiguous. The ends were cut back, 3 bases at V and 1 base at J, with 9 bases in the middle. Germline V gene sequence: CDR1 SGHAT, CDR2 FQNNGV. The CDR3 is 14 residues long. CDR3 nucleotides: TGTGCCAGCAGCTTCCAACTGAGGAACACTGAAGCTTTCTTT. As protein: CASSFQLRNTEAFF.

CDR3 amino acids: CASSPISGGAPYEQYF. The CDR3 nucleotides are TGTGCCAGCTCACCGATTAGCGGGGGGGCCCCCTACGAGCAGTACTTC. V and J are TRBV18 and TRBJ2-5, with 11 bases fitting TRBD2. Gene TRBJ2-7 matches the end of the DNA better, so the J call may be wrong. There are 16 residues in the CDR3. The germline gives CDR1 KGHSH, CDR2 LQKENI.

The rearrangement joins TRBV5-6 to TRBJ2-5; 13 bases fit TRBD2. This CDR3 is 16 amino acids long. V lost 1 base, J lost 6 bases, and 6 bases stayed unmatched. Germline CDR1 reads SGHDT; CDR2 reads YYEEEE. CDR3 protein: CASSLTSGGAGKTQYF. CDR3 nucleotide sequence: TGTGCCAGCAGCTTGACTAGCGGGGGGGCCGGAAAGACCCAGTACTTC.

This clone appeared a few times. The sample has other DNA sequences that encode this CDR3 too. The chain recombines TRBV11-2 with TRBJ1-5; a weak D match, TRBD1 (5 bases). Germline V gene sequence: CDR1 SGHAT, CDR2 FQNNGV. V was cut by 4 bases and J by 6 bases, with 13 bases left in between. The CDR3 loop spans 14 amino acids. The CDR3 sequence: CASSSGTGGQPQHF. Here the CDR3 DNA reads TGTGCCAGCAGCTCCGGGACGGGTGGTCAGCCCCAGCATTTT. Full variable domain (rest looked up from reference TRBV11-2 and TRBJ1-5): EAGVAQSPRYKIIEKRQSVAFWCNPISGHATLYWYQQILGQGPKLLIQFQNNGVVDDSQLPKDRFSAERLKGVDSTLKIQPAKLEDSAVYLCASSSGTGGQPQHFGDGTRLSIL.

The chain carries TRBV5-4 and TRBJ2-7; 10 bases line up with TRBD1. This CDR3 has 14 residues. V trimming: 3 bases; J trimming: 2 bases; junction bases outside the gene matches: 2. Germline lookup yields CDR1 SGHNT and CDR2 YYREEE (reference sequence). CDR3 region: CASSSGQGAYEQYF. In DNA form, the CDR3 reads TGTGCCAGCAGCTCCGGACAGGGGGCCTACGAGCAGTACTTC.

As regards this clone: A junction end diverges from the germline sequence, so it may reflect a read error. The chain is built from TRBV7-7 and TRBJ2-2; possibly TRBD1 or TRBD2 for D (5 bases each). This CDR3 spans 12 amino acids. Germline V gene data show CDR1 as SSHAT and CDR2 as FNYEAQ (reference sequence). This CDR3 is CIGATPTGELFF. Written as DNA, the CDR3 is TGCATCGGGGCCACTCCGACCGGGGAGCTGTTTTTT. Together with reference TRBV7-7 and TRBJ2-2, the CDR3 gives the full variable domain: GAGVSQSPRYKVTKRGQDVTLRCDPISSHATLYWYQQALGQGPEFLTYFNYEAQPDKSGLPSDRFSAERPEGSISTLTIQRTEQRDSAMYRCIGATPTGELFFGEGSRLTVL.

V gene TRBV9 combines with J gene TRBJ2-1; possible D gene TRBD2, 5 bases. CDR3 length equals 15 residues. Looked up from germline, CDR1 is SGDLS and CDR2 is YYNGEE. With 3 bases removed from V and 4 bases from J, the gap between germline ends came to 14 bases. The CDR3 region has the DNA TGTGCCAGCAGCGAGCTAGAGGGTCCTTACAATGAGCAGTTCTTC. This translates into CASSELEGPYNEQFF.

This rearrangement joins TRBV2 to TRBJ2-7, with D perhaps matching TRBD1 (6 bases). Germline CDR1 SNHLY, CDR2 FYNNEI. This CDR3 region has 15 residues. The germline V and J ends were trimmed by 4 bases and 3 bases, with 16 bases remaining between them. The CDR3 DNA follows: TGTGCCAGCAGTGTTGACGGGACACCATTCTACGAGCAGTACTTC. Protein: CASSVDGTPFYEQYF.

The CDR3 DNA sequence: TGTGCCAGCAGCTTAGTCGCTGGGTCGCCCGGAAACACCATATATTTT. The encoded protein is CASSLVAGSPGNTIYF. This chain links TRBV7-2 with TRBJ1-3; no firm D call. CDR1 and CDR2 (germline): SGHTA, FQGNSA. With 1 base removed from V and 4 bases from J, the gap between germline ends came to 14 bases. There are 16 residues in the CDR3. Supplemented by reference TRBV7-2 and TRBJ1-3, the full variable domain reads GAGVSQSPSNKVTEKGKDVELRCDPISGHTALYWYRQSLGQGLEFLIYFQGNSAPDKSGLPSDRFSAERTGGSVSTLTIQRTQQEDSAVYLCASSLVAGSPGNTIYFGEGSWLTVV.

J is TRBJ2-1 and V is TRBV5-1, with 9 bases fitting TRBD1. V gave up 4 bases and J gave up 2 bases; unmatched junction bases: 4. Germline CDR1 is SGHRS and CDR2 is YFSETQ. The CDR3 spans 15 residues. The CDR3, as DNA: TGCGCCAGCAGCGGCCGGGACAGGGCCTACAATGAGCAGTTCTTC. Protein: CASSGRDRAYNEQFF. Supplemented by reference TRBV5-1 and TRBJ2-1, the full variable domain reads KAGVTQTPRYLIKTRGQQVTLSCSPISGHRSVSWYQQTPGQGLQFLFEYFSETQRNKGNFPGRFSGRQFSNSRSEMNVSTLELGDSALYLCASSGRDRAYNEQFFGPGTRLTVL.

This clone has a single count. The chain uses TRBV4-1 and TRBJ2-3; D might be TRBD1 or TRBD2, each matching 5 bases. This CDR3 region has 13 residues. Germline lookup yields CDR1 MGHRA and CDR2 YSYEKL. V lost 4 bases to trimming and J lost 8 bases, with 13 bases between them. The DNA of the CDR3 is TGCGCCAGCAGCCCTAACCCTGGGGGTACGCAGTATTTT. Protein: CASSPNPGGTQYF.

In this sample, this clone turned up a few times. A much larger clone differs from this one at a single base, so this may be a read error. The J gene is TRBJ1-1, the V gene TRBV4-2, with D maybe TRBD1 (5 bases). CDR3 length: 17 residues. The germline gives CDR1 LGHNA, CDR2 YNFKEQ. V lost 0 bases and J lost 4, with 18 bases in between. The CDR3 loop is CASSQDPLRVMATEAFF. The CDR3 coding sequence is TGTGCCAGCAGCCAAGACCCCCTCAGGGTCATGGCCACTGAAGCTTTCTTT.

The chain couples TRBV6-5 to TRBJ2-7; D is perhaps TRBD1 (6 bases). CDR3 length: 14 amino acids. V was clipped by 6 bases and J by 1 base, with 13 bases between them. Germline CDR1 MNHEY, CDR2 SVGAGI. The CDR3 loop reads CASSGTSPSYEQYF. In nucleotides, the CDR3 is TGTGCCAGCAGCGGGACAAGCCCATCCTACGAGCAGTACTTC.

The gene calls are TRBV4-1 and TRBJ2-1, with D hard to call. The CDR3 covers 19 residues. V was trimmed by 3 bases and J by 2 bases, leaving 23 bases between them. Germline CDR1 reads MGHRA; CDR2 reads YSYEKL. DNA for the CDR3: TGCGCCAGCAGCCAGGACCTATCTAGGCGCTCTATAACCTACAATGAGCAGTTCTTC. It is translated as CASSQDLSRRSITYNEQFF.

The chain couples TRBV5-1 to TRBJ1-6; 9 nucleotides match TRBD1. CDR3 size: 14 residues. Trimming removed 4 bases from V and 11 bases from J; junction bases left unmatched: 7. Germline loops: CDR1 SGHRS, CDR2 YFSETQ. The CDR3 is CASSDRGQGTPLHF. The CDR3, as DNA: TGCGCCAGCAGCGACCGGGGACAGGGAACACCCCTCCACTTT.

The chain recombines TRBV7-9 with TRBJ2-1, with D possibly being TRBD2 (5 bases). This CDR3 contains 15 residues. Per germline, CDR1 SEHNR and CDR2 FQNEAQ (reference sequence). Trimming cost V 5 bases and J 2 bases, with 13 bases left between them. CDR3 sequence (DNA): TGTGCCAGCAGCCACCGGGAACCGACCTACAATGAGCAGTTCTTC. Residues: CASSHREPTYNEQFF.